This T cell receptor beta chain comes out of a study of regulatory T cells in long-lasting Graves disease. This CDR3 comprises 14 residues. V was shortened by 7 bases and J by 2 bases, with 14 bases between the two germline ends. Germline V gene data show CDR1 as MDHEN and CDR2 as SYDVKM. Arm-PCR with iRepertoire HTBI primers amplified the CDR3 regions for these TCR beta libraries. TCRdb recomputed calls from the multiplex PCR reads with MiXCR, one row per CDR3 protein. The data show hundreds of thousands of distinct CDR3 sequences, roughly a sixth seen once. This clonotype was seen once. The antigen is undetermined. Study-wide findings and caveats: Those with persistent disease had in common more public clonotypes (more than 2,500) than new patients (approximately 970).

As for time point: newly diagnosed GD, antithyroid drugs for less than 3 months. The TCR library was made from RNA extracted from PBMCs. The same specimen was also included in a second study, on T cells in Graves' hyperthyroidism and ophthalmopathy. In that study: Diagnosis rested on symptoms, serum thyroxine and TRAb, thyroid ultrasound, and orbital computed tomography.

The receptor was derived from a man between 35 and 55 years old with Graves disease. The specimen was peripheral blood mononuclear cells (PBMCs), collected at new diagnosis, from a patient treated with antithyroid drugs. The V and J genes are TRBV28 and TRBJ1-2, with D unresolved. The CDR3 sequence is CASTPSGRNYGYTF. CDR3 nucleotide sequence: TGTGCCAGCACTCCCTCGGGCAGAAACTATGGCTACACCTTC.